This is a list of T cell receptor beta chains from one sample in a study of T-cell reconstitution after alpha-beta-depleted transplantation in children. TCRdb redid the calling of the PCR reads with MiXCR, one entry per CDR3 protein. The sample yields some 400,000 distinct CDR3 sequences, about a fifth seen once. The source material was PBMCs from the stem cell graft donor, sampled from the stem cell graft. These receptors were collected from a human donor who donated a stem cell graft to a child with acute myeloid leukemia. CDR3s include the opening cysteine and the closing phenylalanine or tryptophan. D genes are given only for firm matches. Clone size appears in some rows only: once, few, many, or a class for an expanded clone.

D gene	V gene	J gene	clone size	CDR3 DNA	CDR3 protein
-	TRBV20-1	TRBJ2-1	-	TGCAGTGCTGCCCCCCATGAGCAGTTCTTC	CSAAPHEQFF
TRBD2	TRBV12-3/TRBV12-4	TRBJ2-7	-	TGTGCCAGCAGTTTGAAAAGTGTCGGACTAGCGGGCGCCGAGCAGTACTTC	CASSLKSVGLAGAEQYF
-	TRBV29-1	TRBJ2-3	many	TGCAGCGGTACTTCAGGGCCTGCAGATACGCAGTATTTT	CSGTSGPADTQYF
-	TRBV15	TRBJ2-5	many	TGTGCCACCAGCAGCAGGGGGGGAGGAGAGACCCAGTACTTC	CATSSRGGGETQYF
-	TRBV7-8	TRBJ2-1	-	TGTGCCAGCAGCTTAGCTTCCCGAAATGAGCAGTTCTTC	CASSLASRNEQFF
TRBD2	TRBV5-1	TRBJ2-1	few	TGCGCCAGCAGCTTCGGACTAGCGGGGAACAATGAGCAGTTCTTC	CASSFGLAGNNEQFF
-	TRBV5-1	TRBJ2-6	few	TGCGCCAGCAGCTTGAGTCTGGGTTCTCCCTCTGGGGCCAACGTCCTGACTTTC	CASSLSLGSPSGANVLTF
-	TRBV7-8	TRBJ2-3	-	TGTGCCAGCGTAGCTCAGACAGATACGCAGTATTTT	CASVAQTDTQYF
-	TRBV12-3/TRBV12-4	TRBJ2-1	-	TGTGCCAGCAGGGGTCGAGGCAATGAGCAGTTCTTC	CASRGRGNEQFF
-	TRBV20-1	TRBJ2-2	-	TGCAGTGCTAGAGCGCAAACAGGGAACACCGGGGAGCTGTTTTTT	CSARAQTGNTGELFF
TRBD2	TRBV20-1	TRBJ2-1	few	TGCAGTGCCAAACGACTAGCGGGATGGAATGAGCAGTTCTTC	CSAKRLAGWNEQFF
-	TRBV28	TRBJ1-1	-	TGTGCCAGCACCCAAGGAGGGACTGAAGCTTTCTTT	CASTQGGTEAFF
TRBD1	TRBV5-6	TRBJ2-1	few	TGTGCCAGCAGCTTGAGTAGCGACAGGGTGAGCTCCTACAATGAGCAGTTCTTC	CASSLSSDRVSSYNEQFF
TRBD1	TRBV24-1	TRBJ2-3	-	TGTGCCACCAGGGCAGGGGGCGGGATCACAGATACGCAGTATTTT	CATRAGGGITDTQYF
-	TRBV2	TRBJ2-1	-	TGTGCCAGCAGTGGTGCCATATACAATGAGCAGTTCTTC	CASSGAIYNEQFF
-	TRBV28	TRBJ2-7	few	TGTGCCAGCCGCAATTACCGACAGAAAGAATCCTACGAGCAGTACTTC	CASRNYRQKESYEQYF
-	TRBV7-2	TRBJ2-2	few	TGTGCCAGCAGTCCCCTAGACACCGGGGAGCTGTTTTTT	CASSPLDTGELFF
-	TRBV29-1	TRBJ2-6	-	TGCAGCGTTGAAGACCCTGGCTCGCCCAACGTCCTGACTTTC	CSVEDPGSPNVLTF
-	TRBV7-2	TRBJ1-5	few	TGTGCCAGCAGGCTAACAGGAGTTGGCAATCAGCCCCAGCATTTT	CASRLTGVGNQPQHF
-	TRBV29-1	TRBJ2-2	-	TGCAGCGTTGAAGTGGGCCCCGGGACTAACACCGGGGAGCTGTTTTTT	CSVEVGPGTNTGELFF
-	TRBV12-3/TRBV12-4	TRBJ1-5	-	TGTGCCAGCAGTTTGGATTTGGGGAGCAATCAGCCCCAGCATTTT	CASSLDLGSNQPQHF
-	TRBV5-1	TRBJ2-3	-	TGCGCCAGCAGCTTGATAGCGGAGACAGATACGCAGTATTTT	CASSLIAETDTQYF
-	TRBV27	TRBJ2-7	-	TGTGCCAGCAGCGTGACGGACTCCTACGAGCAGTACTTC	CASSVTDSYEQYF
TRBD2	TRBV7-2	TRBJ2-1	many	TGTGCCAGCAGCCCAAACCTACTAGCGACAGCATACAATGAGCAGTTCTTC	CASSPNLLATAYNEQFF
-	TRBV25-1	TRBJ1-5	few	TGTGCCAGCAGTGATGGGGGAGGGGGAAATCAGCCCCAGCATTTT	CASSDGGGGNQPQHF
-	TRBV18	TRBJ1-4	-	TGTGCCAGCTCACCACGTCGACGAGGAAGGGAGAAACTGTTTTTT	CASSPRRRGREKLFF
TRBD2	TRBV5-1	TRBJ2-1	-	TGCGCCAGCAGCTTGGGACTAGCGTGGGGTAATGAGCAGTTCTTC	CASSLGLAWGNEQFF
-	TRBV25-1	TRBJ2-7	-	TGTGCCAGCAGTGAACCCCGGACAGCCGAGCAGTACTTC	CASSEPRTAEQYF
-	TRBV28	TRBJ2-1	-	TGTGCCAGCAGTTTTACTATTCATGAGCAGTTCTTC	CASSFTIHEQFF
-	TRBV20-1	TRBJ1-1	few	TGCAGTGCCCCCAGACAGAACACTGAAGCTTTCTTT	CSAPRQNTEAFF
-	TRBV4-1	TRBJ2-7	few	TGCGCCAGCAGCCAAGTGGGGATGGGGTTCTACGAGCAGTACTTC	CASSQVGMGFYEQYF
-	TRBV19	TRBJ2-7	few	TGTGCCAGTAGTATCCTCAATTTCGGGGAGCAGTACTTC	CASSILNFGEQYF
TRBD1	TRBV5-6	TRBJ2-1	-	TGTGCCAGCAGCTTGTGGGTTGGACAGGGGGCATACAATGAGCAGTTCTTC	CASSLWVGQGAYNEQFF
TRBD2	TRBV12-3/TRBV12-4	TRBJ2-7	many	TGTGCCAGCAGCCAACGGGGGAGCGGGACTTACGAGCAGTACTTC	CASSQRGSGTYEQYF
-	TRBV6-2/TRBV6-3	TRBJ2-5	-	TGTGCCAGCAGTTACCCTTCGCTTTCTAGAGAAGAGACCCAGTACTTC	CASSYPSLSREETQYF
TRBD2	TRBV15	TRBJ2-7	few	TGTGCCACCAGCAGAGATCTCAGCGGGAGGGCCTACGAGCAGTACTTC	CATSRDLSGRAYEQYF
TRBD2	TRBV6-5	TRBJ2-7	few	TGTGCCAGCAGTTACGTGCGGGAGGGCTACGAGCAGTACTTC	CASSYVREGYEQYF
-	TRBV20-1	TRBJ2-5	few	TGCAGTGCTTATCGCTCTATCGGGATAGAGACCCAGTACTTC	CSAYRSIGIETQYF
TRBD2	TRBV11-2	TRBJ2-2	few	TGTGCCAGCAGCTTTAGCGGGTGGAACACCGGGGAGCTGTTTTTT	CASSFSGWNTGELFF
-	TRBV15	TRBJ1-2	-	TGTGCCACCAGCCGGGGCGCGGGTGCCTATGGCTACACCTTC	CATSRGAGAYGYTF
-	TRBV29-1	TRBJ2-2	few	TGCAGCGGATTGACAGCTCACACCGGGGAGCTGTTTTTT	CSGLTAHTGELFF
TRBD2	TRBV12-3/TRBV12-4	TRBJ2-3	many	TGTGCCAGCAGTTTCGGACTAGCGGGAGTTTGGGATACGCAGTATTTT	CASSFGLAGVWDTQYF